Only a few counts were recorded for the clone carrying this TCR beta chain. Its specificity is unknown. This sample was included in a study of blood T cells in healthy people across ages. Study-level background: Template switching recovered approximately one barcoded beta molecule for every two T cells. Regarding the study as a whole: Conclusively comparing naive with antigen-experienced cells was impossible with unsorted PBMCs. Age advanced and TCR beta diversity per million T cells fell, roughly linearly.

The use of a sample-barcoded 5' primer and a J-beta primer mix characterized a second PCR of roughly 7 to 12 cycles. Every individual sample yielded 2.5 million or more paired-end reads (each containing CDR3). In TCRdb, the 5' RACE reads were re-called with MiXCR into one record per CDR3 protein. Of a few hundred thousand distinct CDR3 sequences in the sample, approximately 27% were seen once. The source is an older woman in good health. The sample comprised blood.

In DNA form, the CDR3 reads TGTGCCAGCAGTTACTTATCAGACACTGAAGCTTTCTTT. This gives the protein CASSYLSDTEAFF. The V and J genes are TRBV6-6 and TRBJ1-1; no clear D. This CDR3 region has 13 residues. Germline assignment: CDR1 MNHNY and CDR2 SVGAGI (reference sequence). Trimming shortened V by 1 base and J by 3 bases, and 6 bases separated the two germline ends.